A single TCR beta chain is shown here with its context. The same CDR3 can be traced to other DNA sequences in this sample. The data derive from a study of blood T cell repertoires in COVID-19. As originally analysed: Using reference gene primer amplification, nucleated cell counts were estimated. This table comes from immunoSEQ multiplex PCR, and its TCRdb copy is limited to in-frame clones, with some not included. Clonal size and the V and J genes are those of that table, whereas D and trimming came from the DNA. The table has approximately 300,000 clones, over 85% seen once; the top ten hold around 2.5%. The CDR3 is 13 amino acids. Trimming removed 0 bases from V and 5 bases from J, with 7 bases in between. CDR1 is MNHEY, CDR2 SVGAGI, per germline.

The sequenced sample consisted of PBMCs or T cells enriched from blood (not recorded which). The TCR sequence derives from a man between 60 and 75 years old who had recovered from COVID-19. The chain has TRBV6-5 and TRBJ1-2, with D tentatively TRBD1 (6 bases). As DNA, the CDR3 is TGTGCCAGCAGTTACTCGCAGGGGTATGGCTACACCTTC. Its protein product is CASSYSQGYGYTF.